What follows describes a single T cell receptor (beta chain). The target antigen is unknown. V shed 0 bases and J shed 0 bases, with 8 bases lying between them. The CDR3 totals 15 residues. Germline V CDR1 and CDR2: SGHRS, YFSETQ. The sample originates from a study of T cell responses to AZD1222 COVID-19 vaccine. Broader study findings: In a largely white British group with more females than males, clonal diversity was possibly underestimated. Spike-specific TCR breadth and depth rose after two AZD1222 doses. Only five to seven AZD1222 recipients tested seropositive at baseline.

Libraries were prepared by immunoSEQ multiplex PCR; TCRdb keeps only in-frame clonotypes and omits some of them. The table records roughly 53,000 clones, more than 80% of them present only once. This receptor was obtained from an adult in good health. The chain uses TRBV5-1 and TRBJ2-3, with unresolved D. Source: peripheral blood, taken on day 0 of MenACWY control vaccination. The CDR3 here is CASSLGVGSTDTQYF. Written as DNA, the CDR3 is TGCGCCAGCAGCTTGGGGGTAGGGAGCACAGATACGCAGTATTTT.